This paragraph covers one TCR beta chain sequence. This table comes from immunoSEQ multiplex PCR, and its TCRdb copy is limited to in-frame clones, with some not included. This sample has about 380,000 clones; approximately 95% occur once, and the top ten carry around 0.019%. This specimen comes from a study of shared T cell receptors in the human thymus. The germline V gene has CDR1 KGHSH and CDR2 LQKENI. Trimming at V came to 6 bases and at J to 0 bases, leaving 19 bases not matched to a gene. The CDR3 spans 20 residues. The rearrangement joins TRBV18 to TRBJ1-1, with 10 nucleotides matching TRBD1. This TCR was sampled from a human donor. Input material: thymocytes. The CDR3 is CASSHRDRGSSGRVNTEAFF. DNA of the CDR3: TGTGCCAGCTCGCATCGGGACAGGGGCTCGAGTGGTCGGGTGAACACTGAAGCTTTCTTT.